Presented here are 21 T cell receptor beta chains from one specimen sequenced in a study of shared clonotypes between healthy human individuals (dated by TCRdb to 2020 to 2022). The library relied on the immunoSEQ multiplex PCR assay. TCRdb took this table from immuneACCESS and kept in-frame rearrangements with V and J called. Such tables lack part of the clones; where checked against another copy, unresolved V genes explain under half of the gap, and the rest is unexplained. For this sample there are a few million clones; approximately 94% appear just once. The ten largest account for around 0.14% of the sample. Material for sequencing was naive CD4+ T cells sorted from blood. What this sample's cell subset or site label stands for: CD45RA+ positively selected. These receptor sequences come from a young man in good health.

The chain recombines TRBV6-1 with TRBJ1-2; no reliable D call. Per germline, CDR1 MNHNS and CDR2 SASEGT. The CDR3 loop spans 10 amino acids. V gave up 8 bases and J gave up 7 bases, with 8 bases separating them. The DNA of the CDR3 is TGTGCCAGCGGGGTAATTGGCTACACCTTC. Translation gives CASGVIGYTF.

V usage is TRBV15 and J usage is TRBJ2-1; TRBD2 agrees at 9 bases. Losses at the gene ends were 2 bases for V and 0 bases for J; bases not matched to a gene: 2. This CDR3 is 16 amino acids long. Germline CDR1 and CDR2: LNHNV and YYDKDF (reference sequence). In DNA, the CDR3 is TGTGCCACCAGCAGACTAGCGGGGAGCTCCTACAATGAGCAGTTCTTC. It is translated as CATSRLAGSSYNEQFF. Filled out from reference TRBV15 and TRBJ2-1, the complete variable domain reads DAMVIQNPRYQVTQFGKPVTLSCSQTLNHNVMYWYQQKSSQAPKLLFHYYDKDFNNEADTPDNFQSRRPNTSFCFLDIRSPGLGDTAMYLCATSRLAGSSYNEQFFGPGTRLTVL.

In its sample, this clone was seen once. The CDR3 sequence: CASMSEIQETQYF. In nucleotides, the CDR3 is TGTGCCAGCATGAGCGAGATACAAGAGACCCAGTACTTC. The rearrangement links TRBV2 to TRBJ2-5; D not certain. Trimming removed 7 bases from V and 2 bases from J, with 11 bases in between. Germline assignment: CDR1 SNHLY and CDR2 FYNNEI. The CDR3 length is 13 residues.

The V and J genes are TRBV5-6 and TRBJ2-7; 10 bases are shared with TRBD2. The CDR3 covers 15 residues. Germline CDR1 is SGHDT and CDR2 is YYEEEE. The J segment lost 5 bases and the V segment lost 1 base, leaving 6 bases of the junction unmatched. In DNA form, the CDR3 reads TGTGCCAGCAGCTTGAAAAGCGGGGGGGCCAACGAGCAGTACTTC. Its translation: CASSLKSGGANEQYF.

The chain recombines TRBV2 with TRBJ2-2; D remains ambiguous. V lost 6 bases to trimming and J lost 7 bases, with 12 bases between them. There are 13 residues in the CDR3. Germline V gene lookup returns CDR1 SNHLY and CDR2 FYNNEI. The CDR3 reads CASSSRSIGELFF. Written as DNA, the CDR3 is TGTGCCAGCAGCTCGCGGTCAATCGGGGAGCTGTTTTTT. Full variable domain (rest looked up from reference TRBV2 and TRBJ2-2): EPEVTQTPSHQVTQMGQEVILRCVPISNHLYFYWYRQILGQKVEFLVSFYNNEISEKSEIFDDQFSVERPDGSNFTLKIRSTKLEDSAMYFCASSSRSIGELFFGEGSRLTVL.

The CDR3 nucleotides are TGCGCCAGCAGCTACTCGGGTAGCGGGGGTACCGGGGAGCTGTTTTTT. This encodes CASSYSGSGGTGELFF. The V and J genes are TRBV5-1 and TRBJ2-2, with TRBD2 matching over 9 bases. After removal of 3 bases from V and 5 bases from J, the junction contained 8 bases not matched to a gene. This CDR3 contains 16 residues. The germline V gene encodes CDR1 SGHRS and CDR2 YFSETQ. The variable domain in full, with the rest retrieved from reference TRBV5-1 and TRBJ2-2, is KAGVTQTPRYLIKTRGQQVTLSCSPISGHRSVSWYQQTPGQGLQFLFEYFSETQRNKGNFPGRFSGRQFSNSRSEMNVSTLELGDSALYLCASSYSGSGGTGELFFGEGSRLTVL.

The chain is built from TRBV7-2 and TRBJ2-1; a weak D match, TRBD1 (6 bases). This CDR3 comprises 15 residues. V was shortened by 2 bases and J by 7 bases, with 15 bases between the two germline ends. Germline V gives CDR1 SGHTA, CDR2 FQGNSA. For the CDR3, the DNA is TGTGCCAGCAGCTTACGGGGCCAGGGGTTGAATGAGCAGTTCTTC. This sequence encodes CASSLRGQGLNEQFF.

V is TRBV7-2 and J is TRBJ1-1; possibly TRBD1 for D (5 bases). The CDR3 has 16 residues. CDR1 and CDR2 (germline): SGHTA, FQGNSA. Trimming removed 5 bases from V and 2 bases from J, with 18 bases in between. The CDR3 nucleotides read TGTGCCAGCAGCAGGCTCGACAGCTTGAAAAACACTGAAGCTTTCTTT. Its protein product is CASSRLDSLKNTEAFF.

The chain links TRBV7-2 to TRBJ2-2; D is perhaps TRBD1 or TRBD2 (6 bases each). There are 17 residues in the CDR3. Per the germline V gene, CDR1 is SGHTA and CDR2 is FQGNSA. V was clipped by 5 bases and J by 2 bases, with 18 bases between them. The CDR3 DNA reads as TGTGCCAGCAGCCGTATGGGGGGACAAACTAACACCGGGGAGCTGTTTTTT. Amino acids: CASSRMGGQTNTGELFF. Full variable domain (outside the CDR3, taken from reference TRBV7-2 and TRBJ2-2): GAGVSQSPSNKVTEKGKDVELRCDPISGHTALYWYRQSLGQGLEFLIYFQGNSAPDKSGLPSDRFSAERTGGSVSTLTIQRTQQEDSAVYLCASSRMGGQTNTGELFFGEGSRLTVL.

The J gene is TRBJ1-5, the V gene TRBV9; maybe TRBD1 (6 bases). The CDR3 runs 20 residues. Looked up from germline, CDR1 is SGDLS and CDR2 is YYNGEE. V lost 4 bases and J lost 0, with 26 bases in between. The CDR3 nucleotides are TGTGCCAGCAGCCCAGAAGAATCAGGGGACCCTAGTTATAGCAATCAGCCCCAGCATTTT. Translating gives CASSPEESGDPSYSNQPQHF.

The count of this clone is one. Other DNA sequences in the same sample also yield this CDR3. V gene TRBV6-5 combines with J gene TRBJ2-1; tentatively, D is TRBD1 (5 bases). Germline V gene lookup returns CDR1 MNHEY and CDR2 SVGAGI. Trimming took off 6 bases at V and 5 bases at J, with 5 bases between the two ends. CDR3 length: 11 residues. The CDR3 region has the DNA TGTGCCAGCAGCAGGGACAATGAGCAGTTCTTC. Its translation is CASSRDNEQFF.

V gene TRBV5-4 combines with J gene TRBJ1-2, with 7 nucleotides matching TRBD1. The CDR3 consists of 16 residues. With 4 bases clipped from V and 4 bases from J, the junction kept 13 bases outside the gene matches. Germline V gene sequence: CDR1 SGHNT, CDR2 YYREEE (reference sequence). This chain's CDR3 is CASSPNAPGQPYGYTF. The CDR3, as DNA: TGTGCCAGCAGCCCGAACGCCCCGGGACAGCCCTATGGCTACACCTTC.

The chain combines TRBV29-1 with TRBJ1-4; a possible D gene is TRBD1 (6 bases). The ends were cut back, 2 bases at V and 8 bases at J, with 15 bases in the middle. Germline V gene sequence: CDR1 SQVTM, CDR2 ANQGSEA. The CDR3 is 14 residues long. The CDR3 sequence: CSVELQGQFEKLFF. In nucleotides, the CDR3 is TGCAGCGTTGAACTTCAGGGGCAGTTCGAAAAACTGTTTTTT.

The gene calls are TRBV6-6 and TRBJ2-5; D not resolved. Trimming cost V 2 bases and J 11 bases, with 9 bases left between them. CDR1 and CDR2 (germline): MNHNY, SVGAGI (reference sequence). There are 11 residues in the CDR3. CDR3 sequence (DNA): TGTGCCAGCAGTTACCAGGCTATTCAGTACTTC. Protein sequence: CASSYQAIQYF.

The CDR3 region has the DNA TGTGCCAGCAGCGTCGGGACCCTAATGGCCGGCTACACCTTC. Its protein product is CASSVGTLMAGYTF. The chain links TRBV9 to TRBJ1-2, with a weak D call TRBD1 (5 bases). V gave up 2 bases and J gave up 8 bases, with 16 bases separating them. CDR3 size: 14 residues. Germline V gives CDR1 SGDLS, CDR2 YYNGEE.

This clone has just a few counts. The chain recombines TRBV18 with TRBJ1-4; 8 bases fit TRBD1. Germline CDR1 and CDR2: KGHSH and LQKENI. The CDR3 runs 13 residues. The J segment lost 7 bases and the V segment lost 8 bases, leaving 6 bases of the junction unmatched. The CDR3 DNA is TGTGCCAGCCGAGGACAGGGTTCTGAAAAACTGTTTTTT. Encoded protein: CASRGQGSEKLFF.

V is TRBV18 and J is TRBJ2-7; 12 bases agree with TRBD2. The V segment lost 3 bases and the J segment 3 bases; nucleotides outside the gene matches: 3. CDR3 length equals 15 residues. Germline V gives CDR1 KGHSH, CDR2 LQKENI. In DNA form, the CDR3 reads TGTGCCAGCTCACCGACTAGCGGGAGTGGCTACGAGCAGTACTTC. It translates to CASSPTSGSGYEQYF.

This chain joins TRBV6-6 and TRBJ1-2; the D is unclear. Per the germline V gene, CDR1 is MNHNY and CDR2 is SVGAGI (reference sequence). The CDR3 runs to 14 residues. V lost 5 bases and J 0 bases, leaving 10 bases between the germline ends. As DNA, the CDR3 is TGTGCCAGCAGTGATAGACGGTCTAACTATGGCTACACCTTC. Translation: CASSDRRSNYGYTF.

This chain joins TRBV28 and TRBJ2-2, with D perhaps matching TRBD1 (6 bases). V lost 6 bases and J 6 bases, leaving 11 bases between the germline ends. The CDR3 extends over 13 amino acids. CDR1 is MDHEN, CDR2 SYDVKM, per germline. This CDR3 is CASSSYRAGELFF. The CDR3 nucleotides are TGTGCCAGCAGCAGTTACAGGGCCGGGGAGCTGTTTTTT.

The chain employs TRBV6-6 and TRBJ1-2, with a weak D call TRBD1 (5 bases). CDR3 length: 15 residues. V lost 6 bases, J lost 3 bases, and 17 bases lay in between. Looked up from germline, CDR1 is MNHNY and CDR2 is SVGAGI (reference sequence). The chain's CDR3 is CASREGRGNDYGYTF. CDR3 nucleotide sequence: TGTGCCAGCAGAGAAGGACGGGGGAATGACTATGGCTACACCTTC.

The CDR3 is CASTQKFREGPLHF. The CDR3 bases are TGTGCCAGCACCCAAAAATTCAGGGAAGGTCCCCTCCACTTT. The V gene is TRBV6-1, the J gene TRBJ1-6; a weak D match, TRBD1 (5 bases). The CDR3 covers 14 residues. Looked up from germline, CDR1 is MNHNS and CDR2 is SASEGT. V was clipped by 7 bases and J by 13 bases, with 20 bases between them.